Shown below are 28 T cell receptor beta chains from a single sample sequenced in a study of T cell responses to AZD1222 COVID-19 vaccine. The data were produced by immunoSEQ multiplex PCR, yet TCRdb's version contains in-frame clones alone and is incomplete. Of just under 80,000 clones in the sample, 92% were seen once. Sequenced material: peripheral blood, taken 28 days after the second AZD1222 dose. These TCRs come from an adult who received the AZD1222 COVID-19 vaccine.

In DNA form, the CDR3 reads TGCGCCAGCAGCCCGGCGGGGAGTGGCGGGAGTTCTACCGGGGAGCTGTTTTTT. Protein sequence: CASSPAGSGGSSTGELFF. The chain links TRBV5-1 to TRBJ2-2, with 7 nucleotides matching TRBD2. CDR1 is SGHRS, CDR2 YFSETQ, per germline. V gave up 4 bases and J gave up 5 bases; unmatched junction bases: 17. The CDR3 spans 18 residues.

This clone was picked up a small number of times. The DNA for the CDR3 is TGTGCCAGCAGCCCAGGACAGGACCCTTCCGCCCAGCATTTT. Encoded protein: CASSPGQDPSAQHF. J is TRBJ1-5 and V is TRBV5-4; the match to TRBD1 covers 7 bases. With 4 bases clipped from V and 11 bases from J, the junction kept 12 bases outside the gene matches. Germline CDR1 and CDR2: SGHNT and YYREEE (reference sequence). The CDR3 loop spans 14 amino acids.

The chain recombines TRBV28 with TRBJ1-5; no firm D call. Looked up from germline, CDR1 is MDHEN and CDR2 is SYDVKM. Between the trimmed V and J ends, which lost 3 bases and 7 bases, there was a span of 7 bases. This CDR3 has 12 amino acids. Written as DNA, the CDR3 is TGTGCCAGCAGTTTGACCGGGCAGCCCCAGCATTTT. Protein product: CASSLTGQPQHF.

This chain links TRBV28 with TRBJ2-3, with unresolved D. V lost 3 bases and J lost 0, with 7 bases in between. CDR1 and CDR2 (germline): MDHEN, SYDVKM. This CDR3 region has 14 residues. CDR3: CASSFGGSTDTQYF. The CDR3 bases are TGTGCCAGCAGTTTCGGCGGTAGCACAGATACGCAGTATTTT.

This clone was detected a few times. The V and J genes are TRBV7-9 and TRBJ2-5; TRBD2 matches 7 bases. This CDR3 spans 14 amino acids. V trimming: 4 bases; J trimming: 1 base; junction bases outside the gene matches: 3. CDR1 and CDR2 (germline): SEHNR, FQNEAQ (reference sequence). The CDR3 loop reads CASSSASGQETQYF. The CDR3 DNA reads TGTGCCAGCAGCTCTGCTAGCGGCCAAGAGACCCAGTACTTC.

The rearrangement links TRBV5-1 to TRBJ1-1; D unresolved. Germline V gene sequence: CDR1 SGHRS, CDR2 YFSETQ. The CDR3 has 14 residues. The germline V and J ends were trimmed by 0 bases and 5 bases, with 11 bases remaining between them. CDR3 sequence: CASSLDPERTEAFF. CDR3 sequence (DNA): TGCGCCAGCAGCTTGGACCCAGAGCGTACTGAAGCTTTCTTT. Full variable domain (rest looked up from reference TRBV5-1 and TRBJ1-1): KAGVTQTPRYLIKTRGQQVTLSCSPISGHRSVSWYQQTPGQGLQFLFEYFSETQRNKGNFPGRFSGRQFSNSRSEMNVSTLELGDSALYLCASSLDPERTEAFFGQGTRLTVV.

The chain couples TRBV6-5 to TRBJ1-6; unclear D gene. The germline V gene has CDR1 MNHEY and CDR2 SVGAGI. With 1 base removed from V and 7 bases from J, the gap between germline ends came to 5 bases. CDR3 length: 13 residues. CDR3 protein: CASSYWENSPLHF. As DNA, the CDR3 is TGTGCCAGCAGTTACTGGGAGAATTCACCCCTCCACTTT.

The count of this clone is one. The V gene is TRBV27, the J gene TRBJ2-7, with D possibly matching TRBD1 (5 bases). This CDR3 region has 14 residues. The V and J ends lost 5 bases and 3 bases respectively, with 14 bases between them. CDR1 and CDR2 from the germline V gene are MNHEY and SMNVEV (reference sequence). CDR3 DNA sequence: TGTGCCAGCAGTCCGATACAACAGGTCTACGAGCAGTACTTC. It is translated as CASSPIQQVYEQYF.

V usage is TRBV29-1 and J usage is TRBJ1-3, with 8 nucleotides matching TRBD1. Germline CDR1 and CDR2: SQVTM and ANQGSEA. The CDR3 is made up of 13 amino acids. The V segment lost 8 bases and the J segment 6 bases; nucleotides outside the gene matches: 9. CDR3 sequence (DNA): TGCAGCTTACGGACAGGGAACGAAAACACCATATATTTT. Translating it yields CSLRTGNENTIYF.

The chain uses TRBV5-4 and TRBJ1-4; D unclear. Germline CDR1 SGHNT, CDR2 YYREEE (reference sequence). There are 15 residues in the CDR3. Between the trimmed V and J ends, which lost 0 bases and 7 bases, there was a span of 13 bases. The CDR3, as DNA: TGTGCCAGCAGCTTGGAACACGGGAAGGGTGAAAAACTGTTTTTT. Translation: CASSLEHGKGEKLFF. The variable domain in full, with the rest retrieved from reference TRBV5-4 and TRBJ1-4, is ETGVTQSPTHLIKTRGQQVTLRCSSQSGHNTVSWYQQALGQGPQFIFQYYREEENGRGNFPPRFSGLQFPNYSSELNVNALELDDSALYLCASSLEHGKGEKLFFGSGTQLSVL.

The rearrangement joins TRBV3-1 (or the pseudogene TRBV3-2) to TRBJ2-7, with D possibly TRBD2 on 5 matching bases. CDR3 length: 15 amino acids. V dropped 0 bases and J dropped 2 bases, with 11 bases sitting between them. CDR1 LGHDT and CDR2 YNNKEL come from the germline V gene (reference sequence). The DNA of the CDR3 is TGTGCCAGCAGCCAAGAACCCGGGGAAACCTACGAGCAGTACTTC. This codes for CASSQEPGETYEQYF.

This chain links TRBV6-2 or TRBV6-3 with TRBJ1-4, with TRBD1 identical over 9 bases. The ends lost 5 bases at V and 6 bases at J; junction bases unmatched: 4. Germline CDR1 MNHEY, CDR2 SVGEGT. CDR3 length equals 14 residues. The CDR3 sequence is CASSLRDRDEKLFF. CDR3 nucleotide sequence: TGTGCCAGCAGTCTCCGGGACAGGGATGAAAAACTGTTTTTT.

This rearrangement joins TRBV4-3 to TRBJ1-4; D unclear. Germline loops: CDR1 LGHNA, CDR2 YSLEER. CDR3 size: 16 residues. V was trimmed by 0 bases and J by 7 bases, leaving 15 bases between them. The CDR3 sequence: CASSQDLQVGSEKLFF. In nucleotides, the CDR3 is TGCGCCAGCAGCCAAGATTTGCAGGTTGGGAGTGAAAAACTGTTTTTT.

The J gene is TRBJ1-1, the V gene TRBV20-1; unclear D gene. Looked up from germline, CDR1 is DFQATT and CDR2 is SNEGSKA (reference sequence). Trimming took off 6 bases at V and 0 bases at J, with 5 bases between the two ends. The CDR3 spans 11 residues. The CDR3 reads CSAPMNTEAFF. The CDR3 nucleotides read TGCAGTGCCCCCATGAACACTGAAGCTTTCTTT.

The gene calls are TRBV19 and TRBJ2-2; 11 positions match TRBD2. With V trimmed by 3 bases and J by 7 bases, 7 bases remained unmatched. The CDR3 consists of 16 residues. The germline gives CDR1 LNHDA, CDR2 SQIVND (reference sequence). CDR3 DNA sequence: TGTGCCAGTAGTATGAGTAGCGGGAGGGCCAGCGGGGAGCTGTTTTTT. It yields the protein CASSMSSGRASGELFF.

The chain joins TRBV7-6 to TRBJ2-1, with TRBD2 matching 8 bases. Germline CDR1 reads SGHVS; CDR2 reads FNYEAQ. The J segment lost 8 bases and the V segment lost 1 base, leaving 19 bases of the junction unmatched. The CDR3 spans 19 residues. CDR3 region: CASSLVARVVVGRVYEQFF. CDR3 nucleotides: TGTGCCAGCAGCTTAGTTGCAAGGGTTGTTGTCGGGAGGGTATATGAGCAGTTCTTC.

The chain uses TRBV4-2 and TRBJ2-5; 8 bases align to TRBD2. CDR1 is LGHNA and CDR2 is YNFKEQ in the germline V gene. This CDR3 contains 16 residues. Trimming cost V 1 base and J 7 bases; bases outside gene matches: 11. This CDR3 reads CASSQVGLETRGTQYF. The CDR3 bases are TGTGCCAGCAGCCAAGTGGGACTAGAGACAAGAGGGACCCAGTACTTC.

About this clone itself: At the DNA level, this CDR3 is encoded by other sequences in the same sample as well. The chain is built from TRBV29-1 and TRBJ1-3, with D possibly matching TRBD1 (6 bases). This CDR3 spans 11 amino acids. Germline V gives CDR1 SQVTM, CDR2 ANQGSEA. Between the trimmed V and J ends, which lost 7 bases and 4 bases, there was a span of 8 bases. The CDR3 region is CSGGQGNTIYF. The CDR3, as DNA: TGCAGCGGAGGACAGGGAAACACCATATATTTT. The whole variable domain, remainder taken from reference TRBV29-1 and TRBJ1-3, is SAVISQKPSRDICQRGTSLTIQCQVDSQVTMMFWYRQQPGQSLTLIATANQGSEATYESGFVIDKFPISRPNLTFSTLTVSNMSPEDSSIYLCSGGQGNTIYFGEGSWLTVV.

The rearrangement uses TRBV13 and TRBJ2-5; 7 bases align to TRBD2. The V gene's germline CDR1 is PRHDT and CDR2 FYEKMQ (reference sequence). CDR3 size: 14 residues. With V trimmed by 3 bases and J by 3 bases, 4 bases remained unmatched. CDR3 DNA: TGTGCCAGCAGCTTGCGCGGGAGAAAAGAGACCCAGTACTTC. Translated, it gives CASSLRGRKETQYF.

The V and J genes are TRBV4-2 and TRBJ2-1, with D unresolved. The CDR3 loop spans 15 amino acids. The V end lost 1 base, the J end lost 1 base, and 8 bases lay between the germline ends. Germline lookup yields CDR1 LGHNA and CDR2 YNFKEQ. The CDR3 is CASSQGLDSYNEQFF. In DNA form, the CDR3 reads TGTGCCAGCAGCCAAGGGTTGGATTCCTACAATGAGCAGTTCTTC.

The chain is built from TRBV28 and TRBJ1-5, with D unclear. The length of the CDR3 is 16 residues. The germline CDR1 and CDR2 sequences are MDHEN and SYDVKM. Trimming removed 2 bases at V and 2 bases at J, with 13 bases between. The CDR3 sequence is CASSLLQTGGNQPQHF. Here the CDR3 DNA reads TGTGCCAGCAGTTTACTTCAGACCGGGGGCAATCAGCCCCAGCATTTT.

The chain is built from TRBV6-2 or TRBV6-3 and TRBJ2-7, with 7 positions matching TRBD1. CDR1 and CDR2 from the germline V gene are MNHEY and SVGEGT. There are 13 residues in the CDR3. The V and J ends lost 1 base and 6 bases, in that order; junction bases with no gene match: 3. CDR3 bases: TGTGCCAGCAGTTACTACAGGGGTACCGAGCAGTACTTC. As protein: CASSYYRGTEQYF.

This sequence joins TRBV30 and TRBJ2-7; D not certain. Trimming took 2 bases from V and 0 from J, leaving 14 bases between them. There are 15 residues in the CDR3. Germline CDR1 is GTSNPN and CDR2 is SVGIG (reference sequence). Written as DNA, the CDR3 is TGTGCCTGGAGTTTTGGACGGACCGGCTCCTACGAGCAGTACTTC. Protein product: CAWSFGRTGSYEQYF. Together with reference TRBV30 and TRBJ2-7, the CDR3 gives the full variable domain: SQTIHQWPATLVQPVGSPLSLECTVEGTSNPNLYWYRQAAGRGLQLLFYSVGIGQISSEVPQNLSASRPQDRQFILSSKKLLLSDSGFYLCAWSFGRTGSYEQYFGPGTRLTVT.

The rearrangement uses TRBV10-1 and TRBJ2-7; TRBD2 agrees at 8 bases. V lost 4 bases to trimming and J lost 5 bases; unmatched junction nucleotides: 7. The CDR3 runs 14 residues. CDR1 is WNHNN and CDR2 is SYGVQD in the germline V gene (reference sequence). The CDR3 spells CASSGGVSGNEQYF. The CDR3 nucleotides read TGCGCCAGCAGTGGTGGGGTTAGCGGGAACGAGCAGTACTTC.

This chain connects TRBV4-1 to TRBJ1-2; the D gene is possibly TRBD1 (5 bases). V lost 1 base and J 2 bases, leaving 11 bases between the germline ends. CDR1 and CDR2 from the germline V gene are MGHRA and YSYEKL. The CDR3 loop spans 15 amino acids. The CDR3 DNA is TGCGCCAGCAGCCAAGGGGACGTGGCGAACTATGGCTACACCTTC. Residues: CASSQGDVANYGYTF.

V is TRBV5-6 and J is TRBJ1-1, with D possibly being TRBD1 (5 bases). CDR3 length equals 14 residues. Per germline, CDR1 SGHDT and CDR2 YYEEEE. Trimming removed 0 bases from V and 3 bases from J, with 9 bases in between. This CDR3 is CASSLAQGHTEAFF. The CDR3 DNA reads TGTGCCAGCAGCTTGGCCCAGGGTCACACTGAAGCTTTCTTT. Full variable domain (rest looked up from reference TRBV5-6 and TRBJ1-1): DAGVTQSPTHLIKTRGQQVTLRCSPKSGHDTVSWYQQALGQGPQFIFQYYEEEERQRGNFPDRFSGHQFPNYSSELNVNALLLGDSALYLCASSLAQGHTEAFFGQGTRLTVV.

The chain has TRBV5-1 and TRBJ2-1, with D possibly matching TRBD1 (6 bases). Germline V gene sequence: CDR1 SGHRS, CDR2 YFSETQ. CDR3 size: 15 residues. V dropped 4 bases and J dropped 3 bases, with 14 bases sitting between them. The CDR3 here is CASSVSQGFYNEQFF. In DNA form, the CDR3 reads TGCGCCAGCAGCGTGTCACAGGGATTCTACAATGAGCAGTTCTTC.

The chain uses TRBV5-1 and TRBJ2-7; D is unresolved. The CDR3 is 13 residues long. CDR1 is SGHRS, CDR2 YFSETQ, per germline. The V gene lost 2 bases and the J gene lost 0 bases, with 6 bases spanning the gap. The CDR3 bases are TGCGCCAGCAGCTTTCGGGTCTCCTACGAGCAGTACTTC. It translates to CASSFRVSYEQYF.